The T cell receptor (beta chain) described here comes from a study of blood T cell repertoires in COVID-19. As for the study in general: The origin of the acute and convalescent COVID-19 samples was the United States, Italy and Spain. The analysed material was cDNA or gDNA that came from T cells, B-cell-depleted T cells, or PBMCs.

V shed 8 bases, J shed 7 bases, and the junction held 10 bases outside the gene matches. The CDR3 is made up of 13 amino acids. Germline V CDR1 and CDR2: LGHDT, YNNKEL (reference sequence). Per the original data handling: Nucleated cell number was recorded as an estimate derived from reference gene primer amplification. Using immunoSEQ multiplex PCR, the repertoire was profiled, and TCRdb retains in-frame clones only, with some absent. V, J and clone size derive from that table, while D and trimming were established from the DNA sequence. The sample lists nearly 100,000 clones, just under 85% occurring once.

The sequencing sample was made of peripheral blood. This chain joins TRBV3-1 (or the pseudogene TRBV3-2) and TRBJ1-2; 7 bases fit TRBD1. The clonotype comes from a man between 65 and 85 years old with acute or convalescent COVID-19. This CDR3 is CASGRQGTSGYTF. As DNA, the CDR3 is TGTGCCAGCGGCAGACAGGGAACCTCTGGCTACACCTTC.